This T cell receptor (beta chain) was captured in a study of blood T cells in healthy people across ages. Broader study findings: Observed TCR beta diversity per million T cells went down as age went up. This fall followed a roughly linear course with age.

The use of a sample-barcoded 5' primer and a J-beta primer mix characterized a second PCR of roughly 6 to 11 cycles. With 12 random nucleotides, a template-switch adaptor tagged each individual cDNA molecule. MiXCR, run by TCRdb on the 5' RACE reads, gives a single entry per CDR3 protein. The data contain 650,000 to 1,000,000 distinct CDR3 sequences, around 36% of them singletons. The sample holds a few counts of this clonotype. Its target is not known. This CDR3 spans 14 amino acids. Trimming shortened V by 10 bases and J by 0 bases, and 10 bases separated the two germline ends. Input material: blood. The chain has TRBV12-3 or TRBV12-4 and TRBJ2-6; D gene unclear. The origin of this receptor is a man between 18 and 35 years old in good health. The CDR3 DNA sequence: TGTGCCATCGCATTCAGCTCTGGGGCCAACGTCCTGACTTTC. It is translated as CAIAFSSGANVLTF.